This entry lists 15 T cell receptor beta chains sequenced from one sample in a study of blood T cell repertoires in COVID-19. Profiling relied on immunoSEQ multiplex PCR, and the TCRdb table lists in-frame clones only, not all of them. In the table there are about 300,000 clones, around nine tenths of which are singletons. Sequencing was done on a sample of PBMCs or T cells enriched from blood (not recorded which). The receptors derive from a man between 60 and 70 years old who had recovered from COVID-19.

This clone was observed a few times. Other DNA sequences in the sample encode the same CDR3. The V gene is TRBV5-1, the J gene TRBJ1-1; 7 bases align to TRBD1. The CDR3 length is 14 residues. Germline V gene sequence: CDR1 SGHRS, CDR2 YFSETQ. J gave up 1 base and V 4 bases, and 4 bases lay outside the gene matches. The CDR3 here is CASSTGTANTEAFF. The DNA of the CDR3 is TGCGCCAGCAGCACAGGGACAGCGAACACTGAAGCTTTCTTT.

The gene calls are TRBV6-5 and TRBJ2-7, with 8 bases matching TRBD2. J lost 2 bases, V lost 5 bases, and 5 bases had no gene match. The CDR3 length is 14 residues. CDR1 is MNHEY and CDR2 is SVGAGI in the germline V gene. The CDR3 bases are TGTGCCAGCAGTATGAGCGGGGGAGCCTACGAGCAGTACTTC. Its protein product is CASSMSGGAYEQYF.

This clone occurred a few times. This sequence joins TRBV5-6 and TRBJ1-6; D call uncertain. Trimming removed 0 bases at V and 6 bases at J, with 10 bases between. Per the germline V gene, CDR1 is SGHDT and CDR2 is YYEEEE. This CDR3 is built from 15 residues. CDR3 DNA sequence: TGTGCCAGCAGCTTGGTGGGCGATATTAATTCACCCCTCCACTTT. Translated, it gives CASSLVGDINSPLHF.

The chain links TRBV7-2 to TRBJ2-5; the D is unclear. The germline V and J ends were trimmed by 8 bases and 4 bases, with 8 bases remaining between them. CDR1 and CDR2 from the germline V gene are SGHTA and FQGNSA. The CDR3 consists of 11 residues. Here the CDR3 DNA reads TGTGCCAGCCGGTCGGGAGAGACCCAGTACTTC. Translation: CASRSGETQYF.

J is TRBJ2-6 and V is TRBV25-1; 8 bases fit TRBD1. The germline V gene encodes CDR1 MGHDK and CDR2 SYGVNS. The CDR3 has 16 amino acids. V gave up 8 bases and J gave up 4 bases; unmatched junction bases: 10. The CDR3 protein is CASGVYQGAGANVLTF. CDR3 coding DNA: TGTGCCAGCGGGGTTTACCAGGGGGCCGGGGCCAACGTCCTGACTTTC.

V is TRBV5-1 and J is TRBJ2-5, with D possibly matching TRBD2 (5 bases). Germline assignment: CDR1 SGHRS and CDR2 YFSETQ. This CDR3 region has 15 residues. V dropped 0 bases and J dropped 3 bases, with 12 bases sitting between them. This CDR3 is CASSLEGQAEETQYF. The CDR3 DNA sequence: TGCGCCAGCAGCTTGGAAGGGCAAGCGGAAGAGACCCAGTACTTC.

The V call is TRBV25-1, the J call TRBJ1-2; a possible D gene is TRBD1 (5 bases). The CDR3 spans 12 residues. The germline V and J ends were trimmed by 6 bases and 5 bases, with 10 bases remaining between them. Per the germline V gene, CDR1 is MGHDK and CDR2 is SYGVNS. CDR3 bases: TGTGCCAGCAGCGGGGGGGGGTATGGCTACACCTTC. This translates into CASSGGGYGYTF.

The rearrangement uses TRBV25-1 and TRBJ2-1, with a weak D call TRBD2 (6 bases). This CDR3 is built from 16 residues. Trimming removed 1 base from V and 5 bases from J, with 15 bases in between. CDR1 is MGHDK and CDR2 is SYGVNS in the germline V gene. In DNA form, the CDR3 reads TGTGCCAGCAGTGAATCCCCCGGGGTAGCGGACAATGAGCAGTTCTTC. Residues: CASSESPGVADNEQFF.

As for this clone: The same CDR3 also results from other DNA sequences found in this sample. The chain joins TRBV5-8 to TRBJ2-1; TRBD1 matches at 9 bases. CDR1 and CDR2 (germline): SGHTS, YDEGEE. This CDR3 is 15 amino acids long. Germline trimming cut 4 bases from V and 2 bases from J; bases unmatched to any gene: 4. DNA of the CDR3: TGTGCCAGCAGCCTCGACAGGGGGACCTACAATGAGCAGTTCTTC. Amino acids: CASSLDRGTYNEQFF.

The V call is TRBV11-2, the J call TRBJ2-7; a possible D gene is TRBD2 (6 bases). Germline-derived CDR1 and CDR2 are SGHAT and FQNNGV. The CDR3 is 13 amino acids. Trimming removed 1 base from V and 7 bases from J, with 11 bases in between. CDR3 DNA sequence: TGTGCCAGCAGCTTAGGGGCAGGGAGGGAGCAGTACTTC. Its protein is CASSLGAGREQYF.

J is TRBJ2-3 and V is TRBV19, with a weak D call TRBD2 (5 bases). The CDR3 has 14 amino acids. The germline CDR1 and CDR2 sequences are LNHDA and SQIVND (reference sequence). V was shortened by 6 bases and J by 1 base, with 11 bases between the two germline ends. The CDR3 loop reads CASRESRGTDTQYF. The CDR3 region has the DNA TGTGCCAGTAGGGAGTCGAGGGGCACAGATACGCAGTATTTT. Full variable domain (missing parts from reference TRBV19 and TRBJ2-3): DGGITQSPKYLFRKEGQNVTLSCEQNLNHDAMYWYRQDPGQGLRLIYYSQIVNDFQKGDIAEGYSVSREKKESFPLTVTSAQKNPTAFYLCASRESRGTDTQYFGPGTRLTVL.

The chain combines TRBV9 with TRBJ2-1; 13 bases are shared with TRBD2. V shed 0 bases, J shed 10 bases, and the junction held 1 base outside the gene matches. The CDR3 consists of 14 residues. Germline CDR1 reads SGDLS; CDR2 reads YYNGEE. CDR3 DNA: TGTGCCAGCAGCGTAGGGACTAGCGGGAGCGAGCAGTTCTTC. As protein: CASSVGTSGSEQFF.

This rearrangement joins TRBV28 to TRBJ1-3, with D maybe TRBD1 (6 bases). Trimming took off 6 bases at V and 0 bases at J, with 12 bases between the two ends. Germline V gene lookup returns CDR1 MDHEN and CDR2 SYDVKM. The CDR3 runs 15 residues. The CDR3 sequence is CASRPTGNSGNTIYF. The CDR3 DNA reads as TGTGCCAGCAGACCTACAGGGAACTCTGGAAACACCATATATTTT.

This clone was observed a single time. The chain carries TRBV28 and TRBJ2-3, with 7 bases fitting TRBD2. The J segment lost 5 bases and the V segment lost 1 base, leaving 6 bases of the junction unmatched. Germline V gene sequence: CDR1 MDHEN, CDR2 SYDVKM. This CDR3 is built from 15 residues. CDR3 sequence reads: CASSLYGGRQDTQYF. The CDR3 DNA sequence: TGTGCCAGCAGTTTATACGGGGGGAGGCAAGATACGCAGTATTTT.

The V call is TRBV7-9, the J call TRBJ2-3, with 12 bases that match TRBD2. This CDR3 has 15 residues. V lost 1 base and J lost 4; bases outside the gene matches: 0. From germline, CDR1 is SEHNR and CDR2 FQNEAQ (reference sequence). CDR3 nucleotides: TGTGCCAGCAGCTTAGGACTAGCGGGAGCAGATACGCAGTATTTT. This gives the protein CASSLGLAGADTQYF.